The 16 T cell receptor beta chains listed next were all sequenced from one sample in a study of blood T cell repertoires in COVID-19 (dated by TCRdb to about 2020). Library generation was performed with the immunoSEQ multiplex PCR assay. TCRdb holds this immuneACCESS table with in-frame rearrangements only. Some clones are missing; in checked studies, unresolved V genes explain under half, and the rest has no known cause. The sample includes 110,000 to 150,000 clones, with over 80% observed a single time. The ten largest clones represent around 10% of the sample. The specimen sequenced was peripheral blood. All receptors derive from a woman aged 80 or over with acute or convalescent COVID-19.

This rearrangement joins TRBV11-2 to TRBJ2-1; D not resolved. Trimming shortened V by 1 base and J by 0 bases, and 7 bases separated the two germline ends. CDR3 length: 15 amino acids. Germline loops: CDR1 SGHAT, CDR2 FQNNGV. The DNA for the CDR3 is TGTGCCAGCAGCTTAGTGCCCAGCTCCTACAATGAGCAGTTCTTC. It codes for CASSLVPSSYNEQFF.

The chain couples TRBV11-1 to TRBJ2-7; 7 bases agree with TRBD1. This CDR3 has 15 residues. The J segment lost 2 bases and the V segment lost 5 bases, leaving 9 bases of the junction unmatched. CDR1 SGHAT and CDR2 FQDESV come from the germline V gene (reference sequence). Written as DNA, the CDR3 is TGTGCCAGCAGCCCGGGGACAGCCAACGCCTACGAGCAGTACTTC. It is translated as CASSPGTANAYEQYF.

This chain uses TRBV4-2 with TRBJ1-3, with 9 bases lining up with TRBD1. This CDR3 is built from 15 residues. Germline loops: CDR1 LGHNA, CDR2 YNFKEQ. The ends lost 4 bases at V and 1 base at J; junction bases unmatched: 2. CDR3 protein: CASSLGQGSGNTIYF. In nucleotides, the CDR3 is TGTGCCAGCAGCCTGGGACAGGGATCTGGAAACACCATATATTTT.

The J gene is TRBJ2-1, the V gene TRBV28, with TRBD1 matching 7 bases. This CDR3 is built from 15 residues. The germline V gene encodes CDR1 MDHEN and CDR2 SYDVKM. Trimming took 6 bases from V and 3 from J; bases not matched to a gene: 8. CDR3 sequence: CASSPQGDGYNEQFF. The DNA of the CDR3 is TGTGCCAGCAGCCCTCAGGGGGATGGCTACAATGAGCAGTTCTTC.

The rearrangement links TRBV25-1 to TRBJ2-1; no definite D call. V lost 4 bases and J 1 base, leaving 11 bases between the germline ends. Germline lookup yields CDR1 MGHDK and CDR2 SYGVNS. This CDR3 contains 15 residues. The DNA for the CDR3 is TGTGCCAGCAGTGCTCCTATGCCATCCTACAATGAGCAGTTCTTC. Translation: CASSAPMPSYNEQFF. Looking up the rest from reference TRBV25-1 and TRBJ2-1 gives the full variable domain: EADIYQTPRYLVIGTGKKITLECSQTMGHDKMYWYQQDPGMELHLIHYSYGVNSTEKGDLSSESTVSRIRTEHFPLTLESARPSHTSQYLCASSAPMPSYNEQFFGPGTRLTVL.

V and J are TRBV7-2 and TRBJ1-2, with D possibly being TRBD1 (5 bases). The CDR3 loop spans 16 amino acids. V was pared by 1 base and J by 5 bases, with 17 bases between. Looked up from germline, CDR1 is SGHTA and CDR2 is FQGNSA. In DNA form, the CDR3 reads TGTGCCAGCAGCTTAGACTTCAGCCTCCCAGGGTATGGCTACACCTTC. Translating gives CASSLDFSLPGYGYTF.

This clone has a handful of counts. The V call is TRBV2, the J call TRBJ1-1; a weak D match, TRBD1 (5 bases). V shed 6 bases and J shed 1 base, with 12 bases lying between them. The CDR3 extends over 14 amino acids. Germline-derived CDR1 and CDR2 are SNHLY and FYNNEI. The chain's CDR3 is CASRQEKGNTEAFF. DNA for the CDR3: TGTGCCAGCAGACAGGAGAAAGGGAACACTGAAGCTTTCTTT.

J is TRBJ1-2 and V is TRBV10-3, with D hard to call. This CDR3 is 11 amino acids long. Per the germline V gene, CDR1 is ENHRY and CDR2 is SYGVKD. V dropped 8 bases and J dropped 8 bases, with 12 bases sitting between them. CDR3 in amino acids: CAIGYSTGYTF. CDR3 DNA: TGTGCCATCGGGTACAGCACGGGCTACACCTTC.

This sequence joins TRBV6-2 or TRBV6-3 and TRBJ2-3; 11 nucleotides line up with TRBD2. The CDR3 extends over 16 amino acids. The ends lost 5 bases at V and 2 bases at J; junction bases unmatched: 6. Germline V CDR1 and CDR2: MNHEY, SVGEGT. CDR3 coding DNA: TGTGCCAGCAGTGTGGGACTAGCGGTTCTCACAGATACGCAGTATTTT. Amino acids: CASSVGLAVLTDTQYF.

This clone was seen once. The gene calls are TRBV2 and TRBJ2-7; 9 bases align to TRBD1. Germline V gives CDR1 SNHLY, CDR2 FYNNEI. V shed 6 bases, J shed 5 bases, and the junction held 2 bases outside the gene matches. This CDR3 spans 12 amino acids. In nucleotides, the CDR3 is TGTGCCAGCAGAAGACAGGGGGACGAGCAGTACTTC. Translated, it gives CASRRQGDEQYF.

The V call is TRBV5-4, the J call TRBJ2-7; 7 positions agree with TRBD1. CDR3 length: 16 amino acids. The junction had 12 bases not matched to a gene; V was cut back by 4 bases and J by 2 bases. Germline lookup yields CDR1 SGHNT and CDR2 YYREEE (reference sequence). CDR3 sequence (DNA): TGTGCCAGCAGCCTCGGGACAGCCACCGCTACCTACGAGCAGTACTTC. Its translation: CASSLGTATATYEQYF.

This chain links TRBV4-2 with TRBJ2-1; 7 positions match TRBD2. J gave up 9 bases and V 3 bases, and 11 bases lay outside the gene matches. Germline V gene data show CDR1 as LGHNA and CDR2 as YNFKEQ. This CDR3 spans 15 amino acids. CDR3 residues: CASSQRGTPAGEQFF. CDR3 nucleotides: TGTGCCAGCAGCCAGCGGGGGACCCCAGCAGGTGAGCAGTTCTTC.

This clone was seen only once. The chain joins TRBV30 to TRBJ2-1, with TRBD1 as a possible D gene (5 bases). This CDR3 is 15 amino acids long. Germline V gene sequence: CDR1 GTSNPN, CDR2 SVGIG (reference sequence). The V end was cut by 1 base, the J end by 7 bases, with 17 bases between. CDR3 nucleotide sequence: TGTGCCTGGAGTGGGACCCAGGGTATCCGGAATGAGCAGTTCTTC. As protein: CAWSGTQGIRNEQFF.

The gene calls are TRBV5-1 and TRBJ2-6; the D gene is possibly TRBD1 (5 bases). The ends were cut back, 0 bases at V and 4 bases at J, with 17 bases in the middle. Per the germline V gene, CDR1 is SGHRS and CDR2 is YFSETQ. CDR3 length: 18 amino acids. CDR3 sequence: CASSLGTGQVGGANVLTF. CDR3 DNA: TGCGCCAGCAGCTTGGGTACAGGCCAGGTTGGAGGGGCCAACGTCCTGACTTTC.

The chain joins TRBV2 to TRBJ1-1; tentative D call: TRBD1 (5 bases). The CDR3 spans 13 residues. The germline gives CDR1 SNHLY, CDR2 FYNNEI. V dropped 5 bases and J dropped 2 bases, with 9 bases sitting between them. The CDR3 loop reads CASSRDSNTEAFF. The CDR3 region has the DNA TGTGCCAGCAGTAGAGACAGTAACACTGAAGCTTTCTTT.

The rearrangement joins TRBV30 to TRBJ1-6; D is uncertain. The CDR3 is 13 amino acids. Trimming removed 3 bases at V and 4 bases at J, with 7 bases between. Germline CDR1 is GTSNPN and CDR2 is SVGIG (reference sequence). CDR3 region: CAWSSVYNSPLHF. The CDR3 region has the DNA TGTGCCTGGAGCTCTGTGTATAATTCACCCCTCCACTTT.